The 27 T cell receptor beta chains below all came from one sample that was sequenced in a study of cytomegalovirus exposure and HLA in healthy donors. The PCR contained 60 Vbeta and 13 Jbeta primers. The method was immunoSEQ multiplex PCR; TCRdb's version includes in-frame clones alone and lacks a portion of them. Here the sample spans about 77,000 clones, around 78% being singletons. The sequencing input was PBMCs. The receptors shown here come from a middle-aged man in good health and CMV-seronegative.

The chain combines TRBV5-4 with TRBJ2-5; 8 positions agree with TRBD1. V trimming: 4 bases; J trimming: 1 base; junction bases outside the gene matches: 3. This CDR3 has 14 amino acids. Germline lookup yields CDR1 SGHNT and CDR2 YYREEE (reference sequence). CDR3 nucleotides: TGTGCCAGCAGCGGGACAGGCCCCCAAGAGACCCAGTACTTC. Its translation is CASSGTGPQETQYF.

V usage is TRBV9 and J usage is TRBJ1-5; no clear D gene. V dropped 0 bases and J dropped 3 bases, with 10 bases sitting between them. Germline values: CDR1 SGDLS, CDR2 YYNGEE. The CDR3 loop spans 15 amino acids. The CDR3 sequence: CASSVEGVINQPQHF. CDR3 in DNA: TGTGCCAGCAGCGTAGAAGGAGTAATCAATCAGCCCCAGCATTTT.

The V and J genes are TRBV18 and TRBJ1-1, with D unclear. The CDR3 sequence is 16 residues long. Germline values: CDR1 KGHSH, CDR2 LQKENI. The V and J ends lost 1 base and 0 bases respectively, with 12 bases between them. The CDR3 DNA reads TGTGCCAGCTCACCACAGTACGAAAGCATGAACACTGAAGCTTTCTTT. Protein product: CASSPQYESMNTEAFF. Combining the CDR3 with reference TRBV18 and TRBJ1-1 gives the whole variable domain NAGVMQNPRHLVRRRGQEARLRCSPMKGHSHVYWYRQLPEEGLKFMVYLQKENIIDESGMPKERFSAEFPKEGPSILRIQQVVRGDSAAYFCASSPQYESMNTEAFFGQGTRLTVV.

The chain carries TRBV5-5 and TRBJ2-1; 8 bases fit TRBD1. The V segment lost 2 bases and the J segment 12 bases; nucleotides outside the gene matches: 16. CDR1 and CDR2 from the germline V gene are SGHKS and YYEKEE (reference sequence). The CDR3 consists of 16 residues. The CDR3 region has the DNA TGTGCCAGCAGCTTAGGATCAGGGGGCGATTCGTTAGGGCAGTTCTTC. Translating it yields CASSLGSGGDSLGQFF.

This chain joins TRBV7-2 and TRBJ2-3; 12 nucleotides agree with TRBD2. The CDR3 extends over 18 amino acids. The J segment lost 3 bases and the V segment lost 2 bases, leaving 9 bases of the junction unmatched. Germline V gives CDR1 SGHTA, CDR2 FQGNSA. The chain's CDR3 is CASSLRASGGDFTDTQYF. CDR3 in DNA: TGTGCCAGCAGCTTAAGGGCTAGCGGGGGGGATTTTACAGATACGCAGTATTTT.

The genes are TRBV5-1 and TRBJ1-2; 7 bases map to TRBD1. The CDR3 has 13 amino acids. Germline trimming cut 4 bases from V and 8 bases from J; bases unmatched to any gene: 8. The V gene's germline CDR1 is SGHRS and CDR2 YFSETQ. The CDR3 sequence: CASSQDRVRGYTF. The CDR3 DNA is TGCGCCAGCAGCCAAGACAGGGTGAGGGGCTACACCTTC.

The chain couples TRBV9 to TRBJ2-7; 8 bases are a match to TRBD1. There are 14 residues in the CDR3. Germline CDR1 SGDLS, CDR2 YYNGEE. The V gene end was trimmed by 1 base and the J gene end by 2 bases; junction bases not matched to a gene: 2. In DNA, the CDR3 is TGTGCCAGCAGCGTAACGGACAGGGCCTACGAGCAGTACTTC. Translation: CASSVTDRAYEQYF.

As to this clone: The germline gene is not matched at one end of the junction; a read error may be the cause. The V and J genes are TRBV7-9 and TRBJ1-1; a possible D gene is TRBD1 (6 bases). Germline V lookup: CDR1 SEHNR, CDR2 FQNEAQ (reference sequence). The CDR3 runs 13 residues. CDR3: CSSSLGGGGDAFF. In nucleotides, the CDR3 is TGTTCCAGCAGCTTAGGGGGAGGGGGGGACGCTTTCTTT. Drawing the rest from reference TRBV7-9 and TRBJ1-1, the complete variable domain is DTGVSQNPRHKITKRGQNVTFRCDPISEHNRLYWYRQTLGQGPEFLTYFQNEAQLEKSRLLSDRFSAERPKGSFSTLEIQRTEQGDSAMYLCSSSLGGGGDAFFGQGTRLTVV.

A remark on this clone: The sample carries other DNA sequences with the same CDR3. The chain uses TRBV6-5 and TRBJ2-7; 10 bases align to TRBD1. The length of the CDR3 is 15 residues. The V and J ends lost 0 bases and 4 bases, in that order; junction bases with no gene match: 3. Germline V lookup: CDR1 MNHEY, CDR2 SVGAGI. The CDR3 loop is CASSYSGTGEYEQYF. For the CDR3, the DNA is TGTGCCAGCAGTTACTCAGGGACAGGGGAGTACGAGCAGTACTTC.

The rearrangement links TRBV5-6 to TRBJ1-1; D may be TRBD1 (5 bases). V was clipped by 5 bases and J by 1 base, with 12 bases between them. CDR3 size: 14 residues. In germline, CDR1 is SGHDT, CDR2 YYEEEE. CDR3 coding DNA: TGTGCCAGCAGTTCAGGGTTGCGGAACACTGAAGCTTTCTTT. It encodes CASSSGLRNTEAFF.

The genes are TRBV19 and TRBJ2-3; the D gene is possibly TRBD2 (7 bases). CDR1 is LNHDA, CDR2 SQIVND, per germline (reference sequence). The CDR3 is made up of 15 amino acids. With 3 bases removed from V and 4 bases from J, the gap between germline ends came to 14 bases. The CDR3 region is CASSMWGGLADTQYF. CDR3 coding DNA: TGTGCCAGTAGTATGTGGGGGGGCTTGGCAGATACGCAGTATTTT.

There are a few counts of this clone. The chain couples TRBV18 to TRBJ1-4; D gene uncertain. Germline-derived CDR1 and CDR2 are KGHSH and LQKENI. Between the trimmed V and J ends, which lost 0 bases and 8 bases, there was a span of 10 bases. The CDR3 spans 14 residues. CDR3 nucleotide sequence: TGTGCCAGCTCACCACCAACGATGGAGGAAAAACTGTTTTTT. Translating gives CASSPPTMEEKLFF.

J is TRBJ1-1 and V is TRBV30; D unresolved. Germline-derived CDR1 and CDR2 are GTSNPN and SVGIG (reference sequence). Deletions cut 0 bases from V and 5 bases from J, with 4 bases between. The CDR3 sequence is 11 residues long. Here the CDR3 DNA reads TGTGCCTGGAGTGTACTGACTGAAGCTTTCTTT. This gives the protein CAWSVLTEAFF.

The chain carries TRBV5-1 and TRBJ1-6; 7 bases agree with TRBD1. The germline CDR1 and CDR2 sequences are SGHRS and YFSETQ. V lost 2 bases, J lost 11 bases, and 7 bases stayed unmatched. CDR3 length: 14 amino acids. The chain's CDR3 is CASSFDRVGTPLHF. CDR3 in DNA: TGCGCCAGCAGCTTTGACAGGGTTGGAACACCCCTCCACTTT.

This rearrangement joins TRBV5-8 to TRBJ2-5; D is unresolved. CDR3 length: 14 residues. CDR1 is SGHTS, CDR2 YDEGEE, per germline. V shed 6 bases and J shed 5 bases, with 17 bases lying between them. The CDR3 DNA reads as TGTGCCAGCACGTTTGGGCAAGTTAGGGAGACCCAGTACTTC. This gives the protein CASTFGQVRETQYF.

The CDR3 region is CASTLDSGNQPQHF. As DNA, the CDR3 is TGTGCCAGCACTTTAGACAGTGGCAATCAGCCCCAGCATTTT. The chain carries TRBV2 and TRBJ1-5; maybe TRBD1 (5 bases). Germline loops: CDR1 SNHLY, CDR2 FYNNEI. V lost 7 bases to trimming and J lost 2 bases, with 12 bases between them. The CDR3 spans 14 residues.

CDR3 coding DNA: TGTGCCAGCAGCAAAGAGCCCAGGGGTGAGAGCTCCTACGAGCAGTACTTC. This sequence encodes CASSKEPRGESSYEQYF. The chain recombines TRBV21-1 with TRBJ2-7; the D call of TRBD1 is as the table states it, not checked on the DNA. TRBV21-1 is noted as a pseudogene. CDR3 length: 17 amino acids.

The J gene is TRBJ1-1, the V gene TRBV4-3; D is perhaps TRBD1 (5 bases). Germline-derived CDR1 and CDR2 are LGHNA and YSLEER. Trimming removed 5 bases at V and 1 base at J, with 8 bases between. The CDR3 spans 13 residues. CDR3 sequence (DNA): TGCGCCAGCAGCACAGACAGGAACACTGAAGCTTTCTTT. Amino acids: CASSTDRNTEAFF.

This rearrangement joins TRBV11-3 to TRBJ2-3; TRBD2 matches 8 bases. Germline-derived CDR1 and CDR2 are SGHNT and YENEEA. The CDR3 extends over 16 amino acids. V gave up 6 bases and J gave up 3 bases; unmatched junction bases: 11. The CDR3 region is CASSSRGGQQTDTQYF. In DNA form, the CDR3 reads TGTGCCAGCAGTAGCCGGGGGGGCCAGCAGACAGATACGCAGTATTTT.

The chain carries TRBV6-5 and TRBJ2-3; TRBD1 matches 9 bases. The germline V gene encodes CDR1 MNHEY and CDR2 SVGAGI. V lost 6 bases and J lost 4; bases outside the gene matches: 2. The CDR3 extends over 13 amino acids. The CDR3 DNA reads as TGTGCCAGCAGGGGACAGGGACCAGATACGCAGTATTTT. Translated, it gives CASRGQGPDTQYF.

The chain carries TRBV5-4 and TRBJ2-2; TRBD1 matches at 8 bases. V dropped 0 bases and J dropped 4; count of bases not matched to a gene: 8. Looked up from germline, CDR1 is SGHNT and CDR2 is YYREEE (reference sequence). The CDR3 has 17 residues. Here the CDR3 reads CASSLATGGWGTGELFF. The CDR3 DNA reads TGTGCCAGCAGCTTGGCTACAGGGGGTTGGGGCACCGGGGAGCTGTTTTTT.

The CDR3 here is CASSDSGEANYGYTF. The DNA of the CDR3 is TGTGCCAGCAGTGACTCAGGAGAAGCTAACTATGGCTACACCTTC. The V call is TRBV6-4, the J call TRBJ1-2; D gene uncertain. CDR3 size: 15 residues. In germline, CDR1 is MRHNA, CDR2 SNTAGT. Deletions cut 0 bases from V and 0 bases from J, with 8 bases between.

This rearrangement joins TRBV7-9 to TRBJ1-2; a possible D gene is TRBD1 (5 bases). V lost 9 bases and J 2 bases, leaving 7 bases between the germline ends. The length of the CDR3 is 11 residues. Germline CDR1 is SEHNR and CDR2 is FQNEAQ (reference sequence). The CDR3 region is CASRQNYGYTF. The CDR3 DNA is TGTGCCAGTAGACAGAACTATGGCTACACCTTC.

There are a few counts of this clone. V gene TRBV2 combines with J gene TRBJ2-1, with D possibly being TRBD2 (6 bases). The CDR3 sequence is 15 residues long. Germline lookup yields CDR1 SNHLY and CDR2 FYNNEI. V was shortened by 7 bases and J by 0 bases, with 13 bases between the two germline ends. The CDR3, as DNA: TGTGCCAGCACCCGCCGGGGGTTCTCCTACAATGAGCAGTTCTTC. Its translation is CASTRRGFSYNEQFF.

V and J are TRBV4-1 and TRBJ1-1; D is ambiguous. CDR3 length equals 18 residues. V gave up 5 bases and J gave up 4 bases, with 26 bases separating them. Germline V lookup: CDR1 MGHRA, CDR2 YSYEKL. CDR3 DNA: TGCGCCAGCAGCTACTCCAACGGGGTACTAAACGATGGCACTGAAGCTTTCTTT. Its protein product is CASSYSNGVLNDGTEAFF.

This clone was seen a few times. The chain joins TRBV6-1 to TRBJ2-1; tentatively, D is TRBD1 (5 bases). CDR1 is MNHNS and CDR2 is SASEGT in the germline V gene. The CDR3 runs to 16 residues. V was cut by 2 bases and J by 6 bases, with 17 bases left in between. The CDR3 nucleotides are TGTGCCAGCAGTGAAACGATAACTTCTGGGGCCAATGAGCAGTTCTTC. This gives the protein CASSETITSGANEQFF.

V and J are TRBV6-5 and TRBJ1-1; 8 nucleotides match TRBD1. CDR3 length: 14 residues. Germline V gene sequence: CDR1 MNHEY, CDR2 SVGAGI. V lost 5 bases to trimming and J lost 5 bases; unmatched junction nucleotides: 7. CDR3 residues: CASSAGGPGTEAFF. CDR3 nucleotides: TGTGCCAGCAGTGCAGGGGGCCCGGGGACTGAAGCTTTCTTT.